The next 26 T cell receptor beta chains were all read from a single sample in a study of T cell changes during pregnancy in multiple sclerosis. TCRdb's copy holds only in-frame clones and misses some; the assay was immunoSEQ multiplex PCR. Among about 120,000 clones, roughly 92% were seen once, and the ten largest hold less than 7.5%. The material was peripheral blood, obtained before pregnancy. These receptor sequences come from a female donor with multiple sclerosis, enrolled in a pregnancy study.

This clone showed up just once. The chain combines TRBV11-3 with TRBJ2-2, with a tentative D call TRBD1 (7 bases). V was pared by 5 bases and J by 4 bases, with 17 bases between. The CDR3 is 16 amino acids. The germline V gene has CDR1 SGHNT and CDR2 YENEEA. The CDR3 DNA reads TGTGCCAGCAGCCCCGGGGGACAGAGACCCACCGGGGAGCTGTTTTTT. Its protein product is CASSPGGQRPTGELFF.

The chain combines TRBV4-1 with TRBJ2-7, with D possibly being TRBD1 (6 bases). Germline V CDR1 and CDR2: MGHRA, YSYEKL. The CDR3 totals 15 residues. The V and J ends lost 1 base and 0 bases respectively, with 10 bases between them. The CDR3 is CASSQGGGSSYEQYF. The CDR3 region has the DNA TGCGCCAGCAGCCAAGGAGGGGGAAGCTCCTACGAGCAGTACTTC.

CDR3 bases: TGTGCCAGCCGTGCTGTAGGGGCGGGCAATCAGCCCCAGCATTTT. Protein product: CASRAVGAGNQPQHF. This chain links TRBV27 with TRBJ1-5; perhaps TRBD1 as D (5 bases). The CDR3 is 15 residues long. Looked up from germline, CDR1 is MNHEY and CDR2 is SMNVEV (reference sequence). Trimming pared 8 bases from V and 2 bases from J, leaving 16 bases between.

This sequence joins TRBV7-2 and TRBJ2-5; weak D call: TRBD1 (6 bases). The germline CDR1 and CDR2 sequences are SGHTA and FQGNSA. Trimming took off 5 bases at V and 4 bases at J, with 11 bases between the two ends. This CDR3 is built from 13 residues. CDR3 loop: CASSRDTGETQYF. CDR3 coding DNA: TGTGCCAGCAGCCGGGACACAGGAGAGACCCAGTACTTC.

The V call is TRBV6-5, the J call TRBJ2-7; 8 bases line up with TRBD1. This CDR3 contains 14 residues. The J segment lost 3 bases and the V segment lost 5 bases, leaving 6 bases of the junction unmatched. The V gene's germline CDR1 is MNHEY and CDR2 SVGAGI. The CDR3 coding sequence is TGTGCCAGCAGTGAATCGGGACAGGACTACGAGCAGTACTTC. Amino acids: CASSESGQDYEQYF.

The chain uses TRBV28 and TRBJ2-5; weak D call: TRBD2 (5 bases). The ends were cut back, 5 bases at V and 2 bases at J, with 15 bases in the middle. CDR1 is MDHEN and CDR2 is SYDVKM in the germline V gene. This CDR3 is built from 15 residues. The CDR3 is CASSAGSLGQETQYF. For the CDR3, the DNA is TGTGCCAGCAGTGCCGGATCACTAGGACAAGAGACCCAGTACTTC.

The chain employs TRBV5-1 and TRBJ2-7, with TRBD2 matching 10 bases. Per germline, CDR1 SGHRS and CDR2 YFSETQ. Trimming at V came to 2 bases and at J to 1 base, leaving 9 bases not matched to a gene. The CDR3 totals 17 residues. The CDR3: CASSFGASGGRSYEQYF. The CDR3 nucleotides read TGCGCCAGCAGCTTTGGGGCTAGCGGGGGTCGGTCCTACGAGCAGTACTTC.

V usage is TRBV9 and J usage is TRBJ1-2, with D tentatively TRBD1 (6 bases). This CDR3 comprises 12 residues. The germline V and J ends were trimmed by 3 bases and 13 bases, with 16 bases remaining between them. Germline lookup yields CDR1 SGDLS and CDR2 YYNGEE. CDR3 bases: TGTGCCAGCAGCGGCGAAGGGGGTATCCCCACCTTC. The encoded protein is CASSGEGGIPTF.

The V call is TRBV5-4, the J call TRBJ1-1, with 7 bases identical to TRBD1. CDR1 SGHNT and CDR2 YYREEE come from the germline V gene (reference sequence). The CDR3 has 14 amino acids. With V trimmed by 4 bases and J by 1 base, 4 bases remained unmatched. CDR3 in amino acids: CASSSRQGNTEAFF. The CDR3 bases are TGTGCCAGCAGCAGTCGACAGGGGAACACTGAAGCTTTCTTT. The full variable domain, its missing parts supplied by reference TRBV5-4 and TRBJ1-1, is ETGVTQSPTHLIKTRGQQVTLRCSSQSGHNTVSWYQQALGQGPQFIFQYYREEENGRGNFPPRFSGLQFPNYSSELNVNALELDDSALYLCASSSRQGNTEAFFGQGTRLTVV.

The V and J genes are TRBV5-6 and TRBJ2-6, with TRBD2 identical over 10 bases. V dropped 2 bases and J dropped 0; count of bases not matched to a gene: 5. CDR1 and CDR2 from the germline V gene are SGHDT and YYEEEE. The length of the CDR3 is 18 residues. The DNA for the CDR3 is TGTGCCAGCAGCTTCGGATTAGCGGGGGGCTCTGGGGCCAACGTCCTGACTTTC. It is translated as CASSFGLAGGSGANVLTF. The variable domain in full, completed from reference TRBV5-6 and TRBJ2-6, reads DAGVTQSPTHLIKTRGQQVTLRCSPKSGHDTVSWYQQALGQGPQFIFQYYEEEERQRGNFPDRFSGHQFPNYSSELNVNALLLGDSALYLCASSFGLAGGSGANVLTFGAGSRLTVL.

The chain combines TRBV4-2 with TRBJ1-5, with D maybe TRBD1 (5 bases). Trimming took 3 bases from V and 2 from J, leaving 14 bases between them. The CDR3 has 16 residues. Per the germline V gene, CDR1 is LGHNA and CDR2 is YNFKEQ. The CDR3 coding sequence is TGTGCCAGCAGCCACATAGGGGATTTTGGCAATCAGCCCCAGCATTTT. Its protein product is CASSHIGDFGNQPQHF.

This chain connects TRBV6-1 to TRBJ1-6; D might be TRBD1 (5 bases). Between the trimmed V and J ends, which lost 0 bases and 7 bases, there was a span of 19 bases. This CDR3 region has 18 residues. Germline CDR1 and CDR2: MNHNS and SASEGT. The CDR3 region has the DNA TGTGCCAGCAGTGAAGCGCTTCAGGGTGGAAGAAACAATTCACCCCTCCACTTT. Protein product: CASSEALQGGRNNSPLHF.

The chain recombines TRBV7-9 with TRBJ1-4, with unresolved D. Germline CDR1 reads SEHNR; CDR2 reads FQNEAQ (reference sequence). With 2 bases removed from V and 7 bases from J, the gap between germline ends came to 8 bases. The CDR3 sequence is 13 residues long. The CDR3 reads CASSLWEGEKLFF. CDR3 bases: TGTGCCAGCAGCTTATGGGAGGGTGAAAAACTGTTTTTT.

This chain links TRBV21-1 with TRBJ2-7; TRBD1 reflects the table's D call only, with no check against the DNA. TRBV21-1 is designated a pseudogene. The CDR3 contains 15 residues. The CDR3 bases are TGTGCCAGCAGCCGCTCTAAATTGACAACCTACGAGCAGTACTTC. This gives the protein CASSRSKLTTYEQYF.

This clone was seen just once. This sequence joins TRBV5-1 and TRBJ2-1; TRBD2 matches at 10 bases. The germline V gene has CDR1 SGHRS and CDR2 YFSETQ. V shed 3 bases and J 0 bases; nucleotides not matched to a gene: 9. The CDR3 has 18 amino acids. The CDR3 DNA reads TGCGCCAGCAGCTACATAGCGGGGGGCGGTAGCTCCTACAATGAGCAGTTCTTC. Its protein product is CASSYIAGGGSSYNEQFF.

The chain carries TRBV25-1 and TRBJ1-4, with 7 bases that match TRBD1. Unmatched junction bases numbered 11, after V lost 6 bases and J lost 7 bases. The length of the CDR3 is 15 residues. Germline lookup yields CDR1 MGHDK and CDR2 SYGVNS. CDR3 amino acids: CASSFWTGRTEKLFF. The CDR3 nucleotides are TGTGCCAGCAGCTTCTGGACAGGCCGCACTGAAAAACTGTTTTTT.

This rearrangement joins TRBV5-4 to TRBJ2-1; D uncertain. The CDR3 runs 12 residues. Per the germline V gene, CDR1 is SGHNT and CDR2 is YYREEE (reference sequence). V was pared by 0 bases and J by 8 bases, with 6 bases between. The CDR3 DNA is TGTGCCAGCAGCTTGGGACGGGATGAGCAGTTCTTC. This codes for CASSLGRDEQFF.

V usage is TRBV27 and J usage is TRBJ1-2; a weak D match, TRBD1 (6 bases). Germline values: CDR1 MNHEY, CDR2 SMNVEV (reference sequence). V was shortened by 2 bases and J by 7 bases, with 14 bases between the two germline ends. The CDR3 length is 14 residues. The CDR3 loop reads CASSLGGYQGGYTF. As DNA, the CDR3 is TGTGCCAGCAGTTTAGGGGGCTATCAGGGTGGCTACACCTTC.

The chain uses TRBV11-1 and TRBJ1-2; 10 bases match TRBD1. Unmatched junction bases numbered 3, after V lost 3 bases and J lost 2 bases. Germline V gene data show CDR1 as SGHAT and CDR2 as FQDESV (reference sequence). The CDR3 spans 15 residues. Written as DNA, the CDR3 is TGTGCCAGCAGCTTCGGACAGGGGGAAAACTATGGCTACACCTTC. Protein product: CASSFGQGENYGYTF. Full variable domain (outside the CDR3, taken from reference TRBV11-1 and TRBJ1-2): EAEVAQSPRYKITEKSQAVAFWCDPISGHATLYWYRQILGQGPELLVQFQDESVVDDSQLPKDRFSAERLKGVDSTLKIQPAELGDSAMYLCASSFGQGENYGYTFGSGTRLTVV.

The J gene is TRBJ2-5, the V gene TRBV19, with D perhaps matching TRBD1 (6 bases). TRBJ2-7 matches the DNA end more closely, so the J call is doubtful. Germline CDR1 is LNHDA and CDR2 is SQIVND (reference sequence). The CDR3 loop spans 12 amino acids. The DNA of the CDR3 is TGTGTCCCGGGACACATCTCCTACGAGCAGTACTTC. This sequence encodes CVPGHISYEQYF.

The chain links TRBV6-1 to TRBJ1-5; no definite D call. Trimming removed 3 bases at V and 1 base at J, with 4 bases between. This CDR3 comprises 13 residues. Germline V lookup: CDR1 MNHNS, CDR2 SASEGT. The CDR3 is CASSERSNQPQHF. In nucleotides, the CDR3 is TGTGCCAGCAGTGAGAGGAGCAATCAGCCCCAGCATTTT.

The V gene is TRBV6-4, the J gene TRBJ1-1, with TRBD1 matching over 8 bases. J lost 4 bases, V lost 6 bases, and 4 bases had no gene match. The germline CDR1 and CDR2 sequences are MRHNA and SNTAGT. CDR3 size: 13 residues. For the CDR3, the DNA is TGTGCCAGCAGCCGAGGACAGGGCACTGAAGCTTTCTTT. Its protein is CASSRGQGTEAFF.

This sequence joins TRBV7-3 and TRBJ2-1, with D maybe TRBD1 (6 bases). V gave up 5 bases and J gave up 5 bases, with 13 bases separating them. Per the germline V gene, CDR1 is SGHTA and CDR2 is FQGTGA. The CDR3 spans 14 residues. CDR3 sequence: CASSPARGNNEQFF. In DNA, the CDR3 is TGTGCCAGCAGCCCAGCAAGGGGGAACAATGAGCAGTTCTTC. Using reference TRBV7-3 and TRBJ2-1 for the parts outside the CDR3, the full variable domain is GAGVSQTPSNKVTEKGKYVELRCDPISGHTALYWYRQSLGQGPEFLIYFQGTGAADDSGLPNDRFFAVRPEGSVSTLKIQRTERGDSAVYLCASSPARGNNEQFFGPGTRLTVL.

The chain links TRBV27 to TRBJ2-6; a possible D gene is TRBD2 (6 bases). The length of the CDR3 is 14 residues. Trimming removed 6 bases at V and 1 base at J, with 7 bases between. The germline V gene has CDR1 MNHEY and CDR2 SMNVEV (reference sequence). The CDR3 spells CASSRESGANVLTF. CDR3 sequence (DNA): TGTGCCAGCAGCCGGGAGTCTGGGGCCAACGTCCTGACTTTC.

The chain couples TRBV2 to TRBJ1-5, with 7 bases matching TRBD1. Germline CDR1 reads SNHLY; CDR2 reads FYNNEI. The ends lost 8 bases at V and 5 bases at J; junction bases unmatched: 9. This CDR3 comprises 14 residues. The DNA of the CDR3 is TGTGCCAGCTCGTCACGGACAGGCTATCAGCCCCAGCATTTT. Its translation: CASSSRTGYQPQHF.

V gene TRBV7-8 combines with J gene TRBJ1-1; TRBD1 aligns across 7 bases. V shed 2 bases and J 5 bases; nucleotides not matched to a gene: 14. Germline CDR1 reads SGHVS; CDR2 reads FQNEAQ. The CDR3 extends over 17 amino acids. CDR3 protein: CASSLFLTGALGTEAFF. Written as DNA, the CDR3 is TGTGCCAGCAGCTTATTCCTTACAGGGGCGTTAGGGACTGAAGCTTTCTTT.